What follows are 8 T cell receptor beta chains derived from one specimen sequenced in a study of control samples from healthy donors and cancer patients. TCRdb's copy holds only in-frame clones and misses some; the assay was immunoSEQ multiplex PCR. The data show 70,000 to 95,000 clones, around 87% seen once. The sample comprised blood. All receptors come from a man in his fifties in good health.

The J gene is TRBJ2-1, the V gene TRBV7-3; no definite D call. Germline lookup yields CDR1 SGHTA and CDR2 FQGTGA. The CDR3 is made up of 14 amino acids. V was clipped by 2 bases and J by 3 bases, with 8 bases between them. As DNA, the CDR3 is TGTGCCAGCAGCTTACAGCCAGACTACAATGAGCAGTTCTTC. It encodes CASSLQPDYNEQFF.

The rearrangement uses TRBV6-5 and TRBJ1-3; D is uncertain. The CDR3 is made up of 12 amino acids. Trimming cost V 6 bases and J 2 bases, with 5 bases left between them. In germline, CDR1 is MNHEY, CDR2 SVGAGI. The CDR3: CASSWTGNTIYF. The CDR3 DNA reads as TGTGCCAGCAGCTGGACTGGAAACACCATATATTTT.

The chain links TRBV2 to TRBJ1-2; a weak D match, TRBD1 (6 bases). V lost 6 bases to trimming and J lost 5 bases, with 13 bases between them. Germline V gene sequence: CDR1 SNHLY, CDR2 FYNNEI. This CDR3 is built from 13 residues. The CDR3 DNA reads as TGTGCCAGCAGGTTACAGGGTAGTTATGGCTACACCTTC. Its protein is CASRLQGSYGYTF. Drawing the rest from reference TRBV2 and TRBJ1-2, the complete variable domain is EPEVTQTPSHQVTQMGQEVILRCVPISNHLYFYWYRQILGQKVEFLVSFYNNEISEKSEIFDDQFSVERPDGSNFTLKIRSTKLEDSAMYFCASRLQGSYGYTFGSGTRLTVV.

The V and J genes are TRBV30 and TRBJ1-1, with D unresolved. Trimming shortened V by 0 bases and J by 4 bases, and 9 bases separated the two germline ends. This CDR3 comprises 13 residues. CDR1 is GTSNPN and CDR2 is SVGIG in the germline V gene (reference sequence). CDR3 amino acids: CAWSVLEATEAFF. CDR3 in DNA: TGTGCCTGGAGTGTACTAGAGGCCACTGAAGCTTTCTTT.

The chain joins TRBV3-1 (or the pseudogene TRBV3-2) to TRBJ2-5; tentatively, D is TRBD2 (5 bases). There are 15 residues in the CDR3. CDR1 is LGHDT and CDR2 is YNNKEL in the germline V gene (reference sequence). Trimming left V 0 bases short and J 4 bases short, with 12 bases between. CDR3 amino acids: CASSQDRTDSETQYF. CDR3 nucleotides: TGTGCCAGCAGCCAAGATCGGACTGACTCAGAGACCCAGTACTTC.

The rearrangement links TRBV7-2 to TRBJ1-3, with D unclear. The V end was cut by 5 bases, the J end by 0 bases, with 11 bases between. This CDR3 contains 15 residues. Germline V gives CDR1 SGHTA, CDR2 FQGNSA. For the CDR3, the DNA is TGTGCCAGCAGCCGGACTGCAAGCTCTGGAAACACCATATATTTT. Protein product: CASSRTASSGNTIYF.

The V and J genes are TRBV7-9 and TRBJ2-1; D might be TRBD1 (6 bases). The CDR3 spans 15 residues. Germline V gene sequence: CDR1 SEHNR, CDR2 FQNEAQ (reference sequence). The germline V and J ends were trimmed by 5 bases and 5 bases, with 16 bases remaining between them. CDR3 nucleotides: TGTGCCAGCAGCCCGGGGCAGGGGCGAGACAATGAGCAGTTCTTC. Amino acid sequence: CASSPGQGRDNEQFF.

CDR3 DNA sequence: TGTGCCATCGGGAGAAGTATGACCGGGACAAATAATTCACCCCTCCACTTT. Protein: CAIGRSMTGTNNSPLHF. The chain recombines TRBV10-3 with TRBJ1-6; D is perhaps TRBD1 (6 bases). Germline V gene data show CDR1 as ENHRY and CDR2 as SYGVKD. This CDR3 region has 17 residues. The V end was cut by 8 bases, the J end by 5 bases, with 22 bases between.